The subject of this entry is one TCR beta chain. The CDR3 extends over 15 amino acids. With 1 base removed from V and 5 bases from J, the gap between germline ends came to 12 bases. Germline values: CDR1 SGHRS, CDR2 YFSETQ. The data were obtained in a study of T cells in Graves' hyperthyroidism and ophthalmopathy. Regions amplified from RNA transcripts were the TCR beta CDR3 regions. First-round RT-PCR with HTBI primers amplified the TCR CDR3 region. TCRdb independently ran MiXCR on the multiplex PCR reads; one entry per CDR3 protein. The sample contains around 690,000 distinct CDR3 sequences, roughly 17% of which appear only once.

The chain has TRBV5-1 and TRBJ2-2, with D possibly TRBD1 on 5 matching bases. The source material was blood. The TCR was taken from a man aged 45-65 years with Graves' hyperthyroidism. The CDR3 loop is CASSLWPGSTGELFF. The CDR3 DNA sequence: TGCGCCAGCAGCTTGTGGCCAGGGTCGACCGGGGAGCTGTTTTTT.